Given below is one T cell receptor (beta chain) in context. No antigen is known for it. TCRdb's table, derived via immunoSEQ multiplex PCR, lists solely in-frame clones and lacks some. Of about 31,000 clones in the sample, about 87% were seen once. The sample originates from a study of OX40 agonist ivuxolimab in advanced cancers. Study outcomes and limitations: The mean number of expanded clones was higher in CD8+ T cells than in CD4+.

The cohort excluded patients with autoimmune disease history or systemic immunosuppression. Sequenced here: CD4+ or CD8+ T cells sorted from blood, sampled in a trial of the OX40 agonist ivuxolimab. The TCR sequence derives from an adult with an advanced solid tumor such as melanoma, head and neck, liver or kidney cancer.

As DNA, the CDR3 is TGTGCCAGCTCACCGTCCGTCGGGGGTGAAAGCACGCAGTATTTT. Its protein is CASSPSVGGESTQYF. This chain uses TRBV18 with TRBJ2-3, with a weak D call TRBD2 (6 bases). The V end was cut by 3 bases, the J end by 9 bases, with 19 bases between. CDR3 length equals 15 residues. Germline loops: CDR1 KGHSH, CDR2 LQKENI.